Listed here is a single TCR beta chain. The entry originates in a study of technical replicates of blood from a few donors. With 4 bases clipped from V and 6 bases from J, the junction kept 22 bases outside the gene matches. The CDR3 loop spans 18 amino acids. CDR1 and CDR2 from the germline V gene are SGHNT and YYREEE (reference sequence). Profiled with immunoSEQ multiplex PCR; TCRdb holds only in-frame clones, not every one. Of about 81,000 clones listed, approximately 90% were seen once; the top ten hold around 0.3%. The material sequenced was T cells isolated from PBMCs. The sequence derives from a human donor in good health. The chain recombines TRBV5-4 with TRBJ2-7; 7 bases are shared with TRBD1. CDR3 protein: CASSQVTGITGARGEQYF. DNA of the CDR3: TGTGCCAGCAGCCAAGTGACAGGGATAACTGGGGCACGGGGCGAGCAGTACTTC.